What follows is one TCR beta chain and its context. The antigen is not known. The repertoire was sequenced with immunoSEQ multiplex PCR; TCRdb's copy has only in-frame clones and lacks some. The sample has 220,000 or so clones, around 80% seen once. The sample is drawn from a study of cytomegalovirus exposure and HLA in healthy donors. Turning to the study itself: It was reported in a later analysis that the same platform had been used for the 90 to 150 validation repertoires as for the 666 first-cohort repertoires.

The CDR3 covers 12 residues. Germline CDR1 MNHNS, CDR2 SASEGT. The V gene lost 2 bases and the J gene lost 5 bases, with 4 bases spanning the gap. Findings of the study overall: Cytomegalovirus association was assigned to approximately 160 TCR beta chains. It was reported that the classifier diagnosed cytomegalovirus status with high specificity and sensitivity in both the original and validation cohorts. The CMV antigen specificity of a few CMV-associated chains was confirmed through in vitro analysis.

The source of this sequence is a woman in her 30s in good health and CMV-seropositive. The chain joins TRBV6-1 to TRBJ1-5; no definite D call. Sequenced: PBMCs. The CDR3 loop reads CASSEWDQPQHF. CDR3 coding DNA: TGTGCCAGCAGTGAATGGGATCAGCCCCAGCATTTT.